The 18 T cell receptor beta chains listed next were all sequenced from one sample in a study of shared clonotypes between healthy human individuals (dated by TCRdb to the early 2020s). Library generation was performed with the immunoSEQ multiplex PCR assay. TCRdb stores this immuneACCESS table with in-frame sequences only. Part of the clones is absent; in the studies checked, under half of the shortfall reflects unresolved V genes, and no reason is known for the rest. Counted in this sample were over a million clones; roughly 80% of them appeared once. Jointly, the top ten make up less than 1.5% of the sample. Material: memory CD4+ T cells sorted from blood. Sample cell subset or site, as interpreted from the label and publication: CD45RA-negative fraction. Receptor source: a young man in good health.

V gene TRBV5-1 combines with J gene TRBJ1-4; a weak D match, TRBD1 (6 bases). The V end lost 5 bases, the J end lost 7 bases, and 18 bases lay between the germline ends. CDR3 size: 15 residues. CDR1 and CDR2 (germline): SGHRS, YFSETQ. Written as DNA, the CDR3 is TGCGCCAGCAGTACTGGGGGCAGCCAGGCTGAAAAACTGTTTTTT. Its translation is CASSTGGSQAEKLFF.

The gene calls are TRBV7-8 and TRBJ2-7; 7 bases align to TRBD1. The V gene's germline CDR1 is SGHVS and CDR2 FQNEAQ. V gave up 1 base and J gave up 3 bases; unmatched junction bases: 9. The CDR3 contains 16 residues. CDR3 nucleotide sequence: TGTGCCAGCAGCTTAGAAGATGTGACAGGGCGCTACGAGCAGTACTTC. Translating gives CASSLEDVTGRYEQYF.

Of note for this clone: Other DNA sequences within the sample encode an identical CDR3. The J gene is TRBJ2-2, the V gene TRBV6-6; D unclear. Germline V gives CDR1 MNHNY, CDR2 SVGAGI (reference sequence). The CDR3 totals 13 residues. With 2 bases removed from V and 5 bases from J, the gap between germline ends came to 6 bases. The CDR3 is CASSYGETGELFF. The CDR3 DNA follows: TGTGCCAGCAGTTACGGGGAAACCGGGGAGCTGTTTTTT.

This chain joins TRBV2 and TRBJ1-6, with 10 bases identical to TRBD1. This CDR3 has 15 residues. In germline, CDR1 is SNHLY, CDR2 FYNNEI. Losses at the gene ends were 4 bases for V and 7 bases for J; bases not matched to a gene: 4. CDR3 in amino acids: CASSGQGAKNSPLHF. In nucleotides, the CDR3 is TGTGCCAGCAGTGGACAGGGGGCGAAAAATTCACCCCTCCACTTT.

This clone was detected ten times or more. This rearrangement joins TRBV9 to TRBJ2-6, with D uncertain. The V and J ends lost 4 bases and 2 bases respectively, with 16 bases between them. Germline lookup yields CDR1 SGDLS and CDR2 YYNGEE. There are 17 residues in the CDR3. The CDR3: CASSSLYHKAGANVLTF. The CDR3 DNA sequence: TGTGCCAGCAGCTCTCTTTATCACAAGGCTGGGGCCAACGTCCTGACTTTC.

This clone appeared a single time. The V gene is TRBV5-1, the J gene TRBJ2-3, with D perhaps matching TRBD1 or TRBD2 (6 bases each). Germline CDR1 reads SGHRS; CDR2 reads YFSETQ. Trimming took off 9 bases at V and 4 bases at J, with 15 bases between the two ends. There are 13 residues in the CDR3. The CDR3 sequence is CATAPGAADTQYF. As DNA, the CDR3 is TGCGCCACCGCCCCGGGGGCCGCAGATACGCAGTATTTT.

This clone is a singleton in its sample. This rearrangement joins TRBV10-3 to TRBJ2-3; D gene unclear. Per the germline V gene, CDR1 is ENHRY and CDR2 is SYGVKD. V was trimmed by 10 bases and J by 1 base, leaving 12 bases between them. The CDR3 totals 13 residues. In nucleotides, the CDR3 is TGTGCCACGACCAGAATAGGCACAGATACGCAGTATTTT. Translation: CATTRIGTDTQYF.

This chain connects TRBV20-1 to TRBJ2-5; D is perhaps TRBD2 (5 bases). From germline, CDR1 is DFQATT and CDR2 SNEGSKA (reference sequence). V gave up 8 bases and J gave up 13 bases, with 20 bases separating them. This CDR3 region has 11 residues. The CDR3 nucleotides read TGCAGTCCCACTAGTGGTAGTATTTCGTACTTC. Its translation: CSPTSGSISYF.

The chain uses TRBV7-2 and TRBJ2-1; 7 bases are a match to TRBD1. Germline V gene lookup returns CDR1 SGHTA and CDR2 FQGNSA. V shed 7 bases and J 6 bases; nucleotides not matched to a gene: 12. CDR3 length equals 15 residues. CDR3 in DNA: TGTGCCAGCAACCCTGGTGACAGGGATCTCAATGAGCAGTTCTTC. Residues: CASNPGDRDLNEQFF.

This chain connects TRBV6-6 to TRBJ1-2, with D maybe TRBD1 (5 bases). Trimming pared 6 bases from V and 6 bases from J, leaving 11 bases between. Germline V gene lookup returns CDR1 MNHNY and CDR2 SVGAGI (reference sequence). The CDR3 is made up of 12 amino acids. CDR3 loop: CASSVAGNGYTF. The CDR3 DNA reads as TGTGCCAGCAGCGTCGCAGGGAATGGCTACACCTTC.

This chain joins TRBV7-2 and TRBJ2-2; maybe TRBD1 (6 bases). Trimming stripped 2 bases from V and 3 bases from J, with 10 bases between. There are 15 residues in the CDR3. The V gene's germline CDR1 is SGHTA and CDR2 FQGNSA. The CDR3 here is CASSLNRVDTGELFF. The CDR3 DNA reads as TGTGCCAGCAGCTTAAACAGGGTTGACACCGGGGAGCTGTTTTTT.

This clone was counted between two and nine times. The chain recombines TRBV11-2 with TRBJ1-2; D is possibly TRBD1 (6 bases). CDR3 length equals 14 residues. Germline CDR1 SGHAT, CDR2 FQNNGV. V lost 7 bases, J lost 7 bases, and 19 bases lay in between. CDR3: CASTINSGAGGYTF. The CDR3, as DNA: TGTGCCAGCACCATTAACTCAGGGGCGGGTGGCTACACCTTC. The whole variable domain, remainder taken from reference TRBV11-2 and TRBJ1-2, is EAGVAQSPRYKIIEKRQSVAFWCNPISGHATLYWYQQILGQGPKLLIQFQNNGVVDDSQLPKDRFSAERLKGVDSTLKIQPAKLEDSAVYLCASTINSGAGGYTFGSGTRLTVV.

This clone has only a few counts. The gene calls are TRBV7-2 and TRBJ2-7; 11 bases agree with TRBD2. Trimming cost V 5 bases and J 3 bases; bases outside gene matches: 3. The CDR3 totals 14 residues. Germline V gene data show CDR1 as SGHTA and CDR2 as FQGNSA. The CDR3 DNA sequence: TGTGCCAGCAGCCCGGGACTAGCGGACTACGAGCAGTACTTC. It translates to CASSPGLADYEQYF.

The chain uses TRBV9 and TRBJ1-1; D not certain. V was trimmed by 4 bases and J by 9 bases, leaving 16 bases between them. The CDR3 is made up of 13 amino acids. Germline lookup yields CDR1 SGDLS and CDR2 YYNGEE. The CDR3 nucleotides are TGTGCCAGCAGCTCTGGATCCTCCACACAAGCTTTCTTT. Translated, it gives CASSSGSSTQAFF.

The CDR3 loop reads CASSSARGSWYGYTF. The CDR3 region has the DNA TGTGCCAGCAGCTCTGCTAGGGGGTCTTGGTATGGCTACACCTTC. This sequence joins TRBV7-2 and TRBJ1-2; D is possibly TRBD1 (6 bases). The V end lost 4 bases, the J end lost 5 bases, and 17 bases lay between the germline ends. Germline V gene data show CDR1 as SGHTA and CDR2 as FQGNSA. CDR3 length: 15 amino acids. Full variable domain (outside the CDR3, taken from reference TRBV7-2 and TRBJ1-2): GAGVSQSPSNKVTEKGKDVELRCDPISGHTALYWYRQSLGQGLEFLIYFQGNSAPDKSGLPSDRFSAERTGGSVSTLTIQRTQQEDSAVYLCASSSARGSWYGYTFGSGTRLTVV.

The chain links TRBV21-1 to TRBJ1-4; the table's D call of TRBD1 was not tested on the DNA. TRBV21-1 is flagged as a pseudogene. The CDR3 has 15 residues. DNA for the CDR3: TGTGCCAGCAGCAATCGACAGGGGTCGGATGAAAAACTGTTTTTT. Amino acids: CASSNRQGSDEKLFF.

The chain combines TRBV27 with TRBJ2-5; the match to TRBD2 covers 9 bases. This CDR3 comprises 15 residues. After removal of 0 bases from V and 4 bases from J, the junction contained 3 bases not matched to a gene. Germline lookup yields CDR1 MNHEY and CDR2 SMNVEV (reference sequence). The CDR3 coding sequence is TGTGCCAGCAGTTTATCTGTAGCGGGAGCAGAGACCCAGTACTTC. Translating it yields CASSLSVAGAETQYF.

The rearrangement links TRBV15 to TRBJ1-2; no clear D. From germline, CDR1 is LNHNV and CDR2 YYDKDF (reference sequence). This CDR3 is built from 14 residues. V shed 0 bases and J shed 7 bases, with 12 bases lying between them. The CDR3, as DNA: TGTGCCACCAGCAGAGAGAGGGCGATTCGTGGCTACACCTTC. This gives the protein CATSRERAIRGYTF.